These 29 T cell receptor beta chains originate from one sample sequenced in a study of high-grade serous ovarian cancer treatment subgroups. The tumor samples were collected prior to definitive surgery or chemotherapy. The table came from immunoSEQ multiplex PCR; TCRdb's copy has only in-frame clones and leaves some out. Of around 2,600 clones listed, 70% to 80% are singletons. Sequencing was carried out using tumor tissue. The receptor set was obtained from a human donor with high-grade serous ovarian cancer.

This clone was observed a handful of times. V and J are TRBV6-6 and TRBJ1-5, with TRBD1 matching 7 bases. CDR1 and CDR2 (germline): MNHNY, SVGAGI (reference sequence). The CDR3 extends over 16 amino acids. V dropped 0 bases and J dropped 0; count of bases not matched to a gene: 2. CDR3 coding DNA: TGTGCCAGCAGTTACTCGACAGGGACTAGCAATCAGCCCCAGCATTTT. Translated: CASSYSTGTSNQPQHF.

V is TRBV4-1 and J is TRBJ2-3, with D perhaps matching TRBD2 (6 bases). V was trimmed by 3 bases and J by 2 bases, leaving 15 bases between them. Germline V gene data show CDR1 as MGHRA and CDR2 as YSYEKL. CDR3 length: 16 amino acids. DNA for the CDR3: TGCGCCAGCAGCCAGGGCGGGGACCTCTACACAGATACGCAGTATTTT. It specifies CASSQGGDLYTDTQYF.

CDR3 nucleotide sequence: TGTGCCAGCAGCTCCCTTAATACCGGGGAGCTGTTTTTT. Its translation: CASSSLNTGELFF. The genes are TRBV11-2 and TRBJ2-2, with unresolved D. The CDR3 length is 13 residues. From germline, CDR1 is SGHAT and CDR2 FQNNGV. V was cut by 4 bases and J by 5 bases, with 8 bases left in between.

The V call is TRBV2, the J call TRBJ2-5; 16 bases match TRBD2. Germline V gene lookup returns CDR1 SNHLY and CDR2 FYNNEI. The J segment lost 3 bases and the V segment lost 3 bases, leaving 1 base of the junction unmatched. CDR3 size: 16 residues. CDR3 protein: CASSEGTSGGEETQYF. The CDR3 DNA is TGTGCCAGCAGTGAGGGGACTAGCGGGGGGGAAGAGACCCAGTACTTC.

The V call is TRBV23-1, the J call TRBJ2-1, with D tentatively TRBD2 (6 bases). TRBV23-1 is annotated as an ORF whose role is uncertain. V lost 4 bases, J lost 2 bases, and 9 bases lay in between. This CDR3 is 14 amino acids long. The CDR3 protein is CASSRSGPYNEQFF. In DNA, the CDR3 is TGCGCCAGCAGTCGGAGCGGGCCCTACAATGAGCAGTTCTTC.

Only a few counts were recorded for this clone. V is TRBV7-6 and J is TRBJ1-1; weak D call: TRBD1 (6 bases). The V gene's germline CDR1 is SGHVS and CDR2 FNYEAQ. V shed 3 bases and J shed 2 bases, with 13 bases lying between them. The CDR3 runs to 15 residues. This CDR3 reads CASSFGGGLNTEAFF. DNA for the CDR3: TGTGCCAGCAGCTTTGGGGGCGGCTTAAACACTGAAGCTTTCTTT.

The gene calls are TRBV5-6 and TRBJ2-2; D unclear. The CDR3 runs 13 residues. V shed 1 base and J shed 7 bases, with 8 bases lying between them. The germline V gene encodes CDR1 SGHDT and CDR2 YYEEEE. The CDR3 here is CASSLFSSGELFF. In DNA, the CDR3 is TGTGCCAGCAGCTTGTTTTCGAGCGGGGAGCTGTTTTTT. Full variable domain (rest looked up from reference TRBV5-6 and TRBJ2-2): DAGVTQSPTHLIKTRGQQVTLRCSPKSGHDTVSWYQQALGQGPQFIFQYYEEEERQRGNFPDRFSGHQFPNYSSELNVNALLLGDSALYLCASSLFSSGELFFGEGSRLTVL.

The chain links TRBV19 to TRBJ1-4, with D perhaps matching TRBD1 (6 bases). V was cut by 6 bases and J by 4 bases, with 12 bases left in between. Per germline, CDR1 LNHDA and CDR2 SQIVND (reference sequence). The CDR3 has 14 amino acids. The CDR3 spells CASRPTGYNEKLFF. The CDR3 DNA is TGTGCCAGTAGACCGACAGGTTATAATGAAAAACTGTTTTTT.

This rearrangement joins TRBV4-3 to TRBJ2-1; 8 positions match TRBD2. The CDR3 has 13 amino acids. The V segment lost 4 bases and the J segment 8 bases; nucleotides outside the gene matches: 4. Per germline, CDR1 LGHNA and CDR2 YSLEER. CDR3 DNA sequence: TGCGCCAGCAGCCCACCGGGGGGGGATGAGCAGTTCTTC. Protein: CASSPPGGDEQFF.

This chain joins TRBV6-6 and TRBJ2-5; possibly TRBD1 for D (6 bases). V shed 8 bases and J shed 4 bases, with 11 bases lying between them. The CDR3 length is 12 residues. Per the germline V gene, CDR1 is MNHNY and CDR2 is SVGAGI (reference sequence). Here the CDR3 reads CASAGVGETQYF. The CDR3 DNA reads as TGTGCCAGCGCAGGGGTAGGAGAGACCCAGTACTTC.

The chain uses TRBV4-3 and TRBJ1-1; D perhaps matches TRBD1 (5 bases). Germline loops: CDR1 LGHNA, CDR2 YSLEER. The V end lost 0 bases, the J end lost 4 bases, and 12 bases lay between the germline ends. The CDR3 spans 15 residues. This chain's CDR3 is CASSQDGVGVTEAFF. The CDR3 DNA reads TGCGCCAGCAGCCAAGATGGGGTAGGGGTCACTGAAGCTTTCTTT.

This chain joins TRBV27 and TRBJ1-5, with D unresolved. The CDR3 sequence is 13 residues long. V lost 4 bases to trimming and J lost 3 bases, with 7 bases between them. CDR1 is MNHEY and CDR2 is SMNVEV in the germline V gene (reference sequence). CDR3 nucleotides: TGTGCCAGCAGTTGGCAGCACAATCAGCCCCAGCATTTT. Protein sequence: CASSWQHNQPQHF.

The chain joins TRBV10-1 to TRBJ2-7, with D unclear. V gave up 2 bases and J gave up 2 bases, with 10 bases separating them. The length of the CDR3 is 14 residues. Germline V lookup: CDR1 WNHNN, CDR2 SYGVQD (reference sequence). In nucleotides, the CDR3 is TGCGCCAGCAGTGAGGGGCCAGCTACCTACGAGCAGTACTTC. Its translation is CASSEGPATYEQYF.

This chain links TRBV5-1 with TRBJ2-3; TRBD1 is a possible D gene (6 bases). Trimming removed 4 bases from V and 2 bases from J, with 14 bases in between. Germline V lookup: CDR1 SGHRS, CDR2 YFSETQ. CDR3 length equals 15 residues. CDR3 sequence (DNA): TGCGCCAGCAGCCCCGGGACATATCACACAGATACGCAGTATTTT. Translation gives CASSPGTYHTDTQYF.

This clone occurred a few times. The chain has TRBV7-2 and TRBJ2-3, with 10 bases fitting TRBD2. The ends lost 2 bases at V and 5 bases at J; junction bases unmatched: 10. This CDR3 comprises 17 residues. The V gene's germline CDR1 is SGHTA and CDR2 FQGNSA. CDR3: CASSLRGAGGQGDTQYF. The DNA of the CDR3 is TGTGCCAGCAGCTTAAGGGGAGCGGGGGGGCAAGGAGATACGCAGTATTTT.

The CDR3 protein is CASSHGSGGGVEETQYF. The CDR3 nucleotides are TGTGCCAGCAGCCACGGATCCGGAGGAGGGGTCGAAGAGACCCAGTACTTC. This sequence joins TRBV28 and TRBJ2-5; a possible D gene is TRBD2 (6 bases). Trimming removed 6 bases at V and 3 bases at J, with 23 bases between. There are 17 residues in the CDR3. Per germline, CDR1 MDHEN and CDR2 SYDVKM.

The chain's CDR3 is CASSQAWTGGKLFF. CDR3 sequence (DNA): TGCGCCAGCAGCCAAGCGTGGACAGGGGGAAAACTGTTTTTT. This sequence joins TRBV4-3 and TRBJ1-4, with TRBD1 identical over 10 bases. This CDR3 has 14 residues. V lost 1 base to trimming and J lost 10 bases; unmatched junction nucleotides: 3. Germline V gene data show CDR1 as LGHNA and CDR2 as YSLEER.

The chain employs TRBV7-8 and TRBJ2-7; D gene ambiguous. The germline CDR1 and CDR2 sequences are SGHVS and FQNEAQ. Between the trimmed V and J ends, which lost 3 bases and 2 bases, there was a span of 8 bases. The CDR3 is 13 residues long. The CDR3 sequence: CASSFGWTYEQYF. The CDR3 coding sequence is TGTGCCAGCAGCTTCGGGTGGACCTACGAGCAGTACTTC.

The chain joins TRBV6-4 to TRBJ2-5; weak D call: TRBD1 (6 bases). The CDR3 loop spans 14 amino acids. V was clipped by 5 bases and J by 1 base, with 11 bases between them. Germline V lookup: CDR1 MRHNA, CDR2 SNTAGT. In DNA, the CDR3 is TGTGCCAGCAGTTCTTGGACAGTCCAAGAGACCCAGTACTTC. Encoded protein: CASSSWTVQETQYF.

This chain's CDR3 is CASRTDSYNSPLHF. The CDR3 DNA follows: TGTGCCAGCAGGACAGACTCCTATAATTCACCCCTCCACTTT. The chain is built from TRBV27 and TRBJ1-6; tentative D call: TRBD1 (5 bases). Trimming cost V 6 bases and J 0 bases, with 6 bases left between them. The CDR3 totals 14 residues. Germline V gives CDR1 MNHEY, CDR2 SMNVEV (reference sequence).

Only a few counts were recorded for this clone. V usage is TRBV19 and J usage is TRBJ1-1, with no clear D. This CDR3 has 13 residues. The V and J ends lost 1 base and 1 base respectively, with 4 bases between them. Germline values: CDR1 LNHDA, CDR2 SQIVND (reference sequence). The CDR3 DNA reads TGTGCCAGTAGTATAGGACAGAACACTGAAGCTTTCTTT. It translates to CASSIGQNTEAFF.

V gene TRBV18 combines with J gene TRBJ2-7, with 7 bases lining up with TRBD1. The germline V gene has CDR1 KGHSH and CDR2 LQKENI. The CDR3 has 14 residues. Trimming took 3 bases from V and 4 from J; bases not matched to a gene: 6. CDR3 in amino acids: CASSPPGTAYEQYF. The CDR3, as DNA: TGTGCCAGCTCACCTCCAGGGACAGCTTACGAGCAGTACTTC.

The V call is TRBV7-9, the J call TRBJ2-2; D possibly matches TRBD1 or TRBD2 (5 bases each). Looked up from germline, CDR1 is SEHNR and CDR2 is FQNEAQ (reference sequence). Trimming took off 8 bases at V and 4 bases at J, with 14 bases between the two ends. This CDR3 spans 14 amino acids. DNA for the CDR3: TGTGCCAGCGGATGGCAGGGACCCACCGGGGAGCTGTTTTTT. It translates to CASGWQGPTGELFF.

The genes are TRBV5-5 and TRBJ1-4; perhaps TRBD1 as D (5 bases). The CDR3 is 15 residues long. The V and J ends lost 5 bases and 4 bases respectively, with 15 bases between them. CDR1 is SGHKS and CDR2 is YYEKEE in the germline V gene (reference sequence). The CDR3 DNA reads TGTGCCAGCAGTCCGGGAGGGCAGGGTAATGAAAAACTGTTTTTT. It translates to CASSPGGQGNEKLFF.

The chain combines TRBV5-4 with TRBJ2-3; D gene unclear. The CDR3 is 14 residues long. Germline lookup yields CDR1 SGHNT and CDR2 YYREEE (reference sequence). The V gene lost 2 bases and the J gene lost 3 bases, with 10 bases spanning the gap. The CDR3 nucleotides read TGTGCCAGCAGCTTAGGCCTAGTAACAGATACGCAGTATTTT. Translation: CASSLGLVTDTQYF.

V is TRBV5-1 and J is TRBJ2-7; D gene uncertain. V was cut by 0 bases and J by 2 bases, with 12 bases left in between. Looked up from germline, CDR1 is SGHRS and CDR2 is YFSETQ. CDR3 length equals 15 residues. The CDR3 DNA reads TGCGCCAGCAGCTTGGCCCAAAACCCCACCTACGAGCAGTACTTC. This sequence encodes CASSLAQNPTYEQYF.

This chain connects TRBV4-3 to TRBJ1-2; no firm D call. The CDR3 extends over 16 amino acids. The germline V gene has CDR1 LGHNA and CDR2 YSLEER. Deletions cut 0 bases from V and 0 bases from J, with 11 bases between. DNA for the CDR3: TGCGCCAGCAGCCAAGAGGCGGGGAACTCTAACTATGGCTACACCTTC. Translation gives CASSQEAGNSNYGYTF.

The rearrangement joins TRBV7-2 to TRBJ1-2; the D gene is possibly TRBD1 (6 bases). The V gene's germline CDR1 is SGHTA and CDR2 FQGNSA. The CDR3 has 14 residues. The ends were cut back, 4 bases at V and 5 bases at J, with 14 bases in the middle. For the CDR3, the DNA is TGTGCCAGCAGCTCCTACAGGGCTGATTATGGCTACACCTTC. Amino acid sequence: CASSSYRADYGYTF. Full variable domain (rest looked up from reference TRBV7-2 and TRBJ1-2): GAGVSQSPSNKVTEKGKDVELRCDPISGHTALYWYRQSLGQGLEFLIYFQGNSAPDKSGLPSDRFSAERTGGSVSTLTIQRTQQEDSAVYLCASSSYRADYGYTFGSGTRLTVV.

The chain carries TRBV15 and TRBJ2-2, with 7 bases aligning to TRBD1. Unmatched junction bases numbered 2, after V lost 1 base and J lost 0 bases. CDR1 LNHNV and CDR2 YYDKDF come from the germline V gene (reference sequence). The CDR3 has 16 amino acids. The CDR3 DNA is TGTGCCACCAGCAGAGCCGGGACAGCGAACACCGGGGAGCTGTTTTTT. Amino acid sequence: CATSRAGTANTGELFF.